These T cell receptor beta chains were read from a single sample in a study of T cells after posttransplantation cyclophosphamide. TCRdb's table, derived via immunoSEQ multiplex PCR, lists solely in-frame clones and lacks some. The repertoire holds about 4,000 clones, with roughly three quarters as singletons. Material: CD8+ T cells sorted from PBMCs, obtained 1162 days after allogeneic stem cell transplant with posttransplant cyclophosphamide. These receptors were obtained from a female patient between 35 and 55 years old who received an allogeneic stem cell transplant from a related donor, was CMV-positive, and had no GVHD. Some T cells may have come from the graft donor. Both conserved end residues are part of each CDR3. D genes are given only for firm matches. Clone sizes are given selectively: once, few, many, or a class where the clone is expanded.

CASSIKQGTAYEQYF	TGTGCCAGTAGTATCAAGCAGGGGACGGCATACGAGCAGTACTTC	TRBV9	NA	TRBJ2-7	few
CASSAGQVYGHPF	TGTGCCAGCAGCGCCGGACAGGTCTATGGCCACCCCTTC	TRBV5-6	TRBD1	TRBJ1-2	NA
CASRRLAGGPNEQFF	TGTGCCAGCAGAAGACTAGCGGGGGGGCCTAATGAGCAGTTCTTC	TRBV28	TRBD2	TRBJ2-1	once
CASIFRQGTAYEQYF	TGTGCCAGTATTTTCAGACAGGGGACGGCATACGAGCAGTACTTC	TRBV9	TRBD1	TRBJ2-7	NA
CAISFRQGTAYEQYF	TGTGCCATTAGTTTCAGGCAGGGGACGGCATACGAGCAGTACTTC	TRBV9	NA	TRBJ2-7	few
CARSLFHSSYEQYF	TGTGCCAGAAGCTTGTTTCATAGCTCCTACGAGCAGTACTTC	TRBV5-3	NA	TRBJ2-7	once
CASSSYEQYF	TGTGCCAGCAGTTCGTACGAGCAGTACTTC	TRBV27	NA	TRBJ2-7	NA
CASSQDGGRGYGYTF	TGCGCCAGCAGCCAAGATGGGGGCAGGGGCTATGGCTACACCTTC	TRBV4-1	NA	TRBJ1-2	NA
CASSRGTGVRTDTQYF	TGTGCCAGCAGCCGAGGGACAGGGGTCCGCACAGATACGCAGTATTTT	TRBV5-6	TRBD1	TRBJ2-3	few
CASIDREVTNEKLFF	TGTGCCAGCATCGACAGGGAGGTGACTAATGAAAAACTGTTTTTT	TRBV5-5	TRBD1	TRBJ1-4	NA
CASGDPGGRNTEAFF	TGTGCTAGTGGTGACCCAGGGGGCAGAAACACTGAAGCTTTCTTT	TRBV12-5	TRBD1	TRBJ1-1	NA
CASIIKQGTAYEQYF	TGTGCCAGCATTATCAAACAGGGGACGGCATACGAGCAGTACTTC	TRBV9	TRBD1	TRBJ2-7	NA
CASSLWGDSQETQYF	TGCGCCAGCAGCTTGTGGGGGGACAGCCAAGAGACCCAGTACTTC	TRBV5-1	NA	TRBJ2-5	NA
CATSRDPDSGRKETQYF	TGTGCCACCAGCAGAGATCCCGACTCCGGGAGGAAAGAGACCCAGTACTTC	TRBV15	TRBD2	TRBJ2-5	NA
CASSLVPGQGSLNTEAFF	TGCGCCAGCAGCTTGGTCCCGGGACAGGGAAGTTTGAACACTGAAGCTTTCTTT	TRBV5-1	TRBD1	TRBJ1-1	NA
CASNPGTGPDTQYF	TGTGCCAGTAACCCGGGGACAGGGCCAGATACGCAGTATTTT	TRBV19	TRBD1	TRBJ2-3	NA
CASSDPGGSITGELFF	TGTGCCAGCAGTGACCCCGGGGGTTCCATCACCGGGGAGCTGTTTTTT	TRBV27	NA	TRBJ2-2	NA
CASSLGLAGSF	TGTGCCAGCAGCTTAGGACTAGCGGGGAGCTTC	TRBV7-3	TRBD2	TRBJ2-7	NA
CAISFRQRTAYEQYF	TGTGCCATTAGTTTCAGACAGAGGACGGCATACGAGCAGTACTTC	TRBV9	NA	TRBJ2-7	once
CATSSRDRGTDEQFF	TGTGCCACCAGCAGCCGGGACAGGGGTACGGATGAGCAGTTCTTC	TRBV15	TRBD1	TRBJ2-1	NA
CASSLDLKAANTEAFF	TGTGCCAGCAGCTTGGATTTGAAAGCGGCGAACACTGAAGCTTTCTTT	TRBV5-6	NA	TRBJ1-1	NA
CASSEGLAGGGYEQYF	TGTGCCAGCAGTGAAGGACTAGCGGGGGGTGGATACGAGCAGTACTTC	TRBV6-1	TRBD2	TRBJ2-7	NA
CASSLVEGADYGYTF	TGTGCCAGCAGCTTGGTCGAGGGGGCGGACTATGGCTACACCTTC	TRBV5-8	TRBD1	TRBJ1-2	few
CASSLSLAVQETQYF	TGCGCCAGCAGCTTGTCCCTAGCCGTACAAGAGACCCAGTACTTC	TRBV5-1	NA	TRBJ2-5	NA
CASSEARGGQETQYF	TGTGCCAGCAGTGAAGCGAGGGGAGGACAAGAGACCCAGTACTTC	TRBV6-1	NA	TRBJ2-5	once
CASIFEQGTAYEQYF	TGTGCCAGTATTTTCGAACAGGGGACGGCCTACGAGCAGTACTTC	TRBV9	TRBD1	TRBJ2-7	NA
CASKDQGSNTGELFF	TGTGCCAGCAAAGATCAGGGGTCGAACACCGGGGAGCTGTTTTTT	TRBV6-1	NA	TRBJ2-2	once
CASSLVGSRYEQYF	TGTGCCAGCAGCTTGGTAGGGAGCCGCTACGAGCAGTACTTC	TRBV5-6	NA	TRBJ2-7	NA
CASSSPLAGEQDTQYF	TGTGCCAGCAGCTCCCCACTAGCGGGGGAGCAAGATACGCAGTATTTT	TRBV7-6	TRBD2	TRBJ2-3	NA
CASSPTGGGGTEAFF	TGTGCCAGCAGCCCAACGGGGGGCGGTGGGACTGAAGCTTTCTTT	TRBV7-3	NA	TRBJ1-1	few
CASAKGEGGAFF	TGTGCCAGCGCCAAGGGGGAGGGGGGAGCTTTCTTT	TRBV13	NA	TRBJ1-1	NA
CASSFGTGGDGYTF	TGTGCCAGCAGTTTCGGGACAGGGGGAGATGGCTACACCTTC	TRBV27	TRBD1	TRBJ1-2	NA
CASSLDGTVYSYEQYF	TGTGCCAGCAGCTTAGACGGGACAGTATACTCCTACGAGCAGTACTTC	TRBV11-2	TRBD1	TRBJ2-7	NA
CARGVGTGSYEQYF	TGTGCCAGAGGGGTCGGGACAGGGTCCTACGAGCAGTACTTC	TRBV6-1	TRBD1	TRBJ2-7	few
CASSSRSTGWAFF	TGTGCCAGCAGCTCCCGCTCAACAGGGTGGGCTTTCTTT	TRBV7-8	NA	TRBJ1-1	hyperexpanded
CASSTTGTELNEQYF	TGTGCCAGCAGTACAACCGGGACAGAGCTAAACGAGCAGTACTTC	TRBV27	TRBD1	TRBJ2-7	NA
CASSLDSLSVGYTF	TGCGCCAGCAGCTTGGACAGCCTATCCGTCGGCTACACCTTC	TRBV5-1	NA	TRBJ1-2	NA
CASSLSGTPYEQYF	TGTGCCAGCAGTTTATCCGGGACACCCTACGAGCAGTACTTC	TRBV27	NA	TRBJ2-7	NA